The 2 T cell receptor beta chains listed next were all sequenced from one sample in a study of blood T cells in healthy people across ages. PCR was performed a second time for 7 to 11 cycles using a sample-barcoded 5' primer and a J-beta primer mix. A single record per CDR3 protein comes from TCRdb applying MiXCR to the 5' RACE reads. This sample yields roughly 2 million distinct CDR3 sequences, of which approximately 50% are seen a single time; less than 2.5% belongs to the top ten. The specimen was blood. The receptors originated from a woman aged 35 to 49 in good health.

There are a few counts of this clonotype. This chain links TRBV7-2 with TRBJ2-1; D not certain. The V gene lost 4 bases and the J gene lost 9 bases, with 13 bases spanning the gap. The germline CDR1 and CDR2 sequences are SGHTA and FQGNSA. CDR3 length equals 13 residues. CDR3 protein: CASSSSRLTEQFF. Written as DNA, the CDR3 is TGTGCCAGCAGCTCCAGCCGCCTTACTGAGCAGTTCTTC.

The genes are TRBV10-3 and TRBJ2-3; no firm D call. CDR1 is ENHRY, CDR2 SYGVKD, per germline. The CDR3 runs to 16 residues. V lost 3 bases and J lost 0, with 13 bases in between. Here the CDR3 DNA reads TGTGCCATCAGTGATTCCAGGCTTCCCAGCACAGATACGCAGTATTTT. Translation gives CAISDSRLPSTDTQYF.